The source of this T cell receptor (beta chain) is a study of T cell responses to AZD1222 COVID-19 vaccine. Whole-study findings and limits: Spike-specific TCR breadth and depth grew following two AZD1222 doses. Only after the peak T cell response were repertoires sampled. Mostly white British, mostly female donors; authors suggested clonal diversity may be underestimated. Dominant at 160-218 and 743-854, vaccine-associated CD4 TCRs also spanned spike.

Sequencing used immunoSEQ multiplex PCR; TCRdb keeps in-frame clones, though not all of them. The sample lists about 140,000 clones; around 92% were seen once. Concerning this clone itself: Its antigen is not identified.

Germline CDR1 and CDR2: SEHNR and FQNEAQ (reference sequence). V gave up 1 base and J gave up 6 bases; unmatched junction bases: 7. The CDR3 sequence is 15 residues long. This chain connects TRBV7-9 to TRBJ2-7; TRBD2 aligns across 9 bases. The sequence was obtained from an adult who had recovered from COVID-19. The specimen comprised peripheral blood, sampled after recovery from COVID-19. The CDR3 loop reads CASSLGPGLASEQYF. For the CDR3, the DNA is TGTGCCAGCAGCTTAGGCCCGGGACTAGCTTCCGAGCAGTACTTC.